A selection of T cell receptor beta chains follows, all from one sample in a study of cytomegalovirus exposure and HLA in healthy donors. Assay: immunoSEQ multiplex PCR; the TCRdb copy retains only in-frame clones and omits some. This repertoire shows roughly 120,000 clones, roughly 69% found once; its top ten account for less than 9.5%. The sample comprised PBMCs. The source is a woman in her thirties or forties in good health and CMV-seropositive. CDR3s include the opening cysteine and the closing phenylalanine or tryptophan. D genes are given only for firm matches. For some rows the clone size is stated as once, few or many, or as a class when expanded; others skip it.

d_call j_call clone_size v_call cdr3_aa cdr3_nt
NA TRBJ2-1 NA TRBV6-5 CASSTVTKANEQFF TGTGCCAGCAGCACCGTGACTAAGGCCAATGAGCAGTTCTTC
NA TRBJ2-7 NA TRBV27 CASSTTGTPYEQYF TGTGCCAGCAGTACAACCGGGACACCCTACGAGCAGTACTTC
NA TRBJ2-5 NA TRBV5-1 CASSLGQEETQYF TGCGCCAGCAGCTTGGGACAGGAAGAGACCCAGTACTTC
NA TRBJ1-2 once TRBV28 CASTRRADYGYTF TGTGCCAGCACCCGCAGGGCTGACTATGGCTACACCTTC
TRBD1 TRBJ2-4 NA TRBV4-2 CASSQEMTGGDLAKNIQYF TGTGCCAGCAGCCAAGAGATGACAGGGGGTGACTTAGCCAAAAACATTCAGTACTTC
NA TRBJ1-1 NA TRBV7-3 CASSLRAGPNTEAFF TGTGCCAGCAGCTTAAGAGCAGGGCCGAACACTGAAGCTTTCTTT
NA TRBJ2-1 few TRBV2 CASRARGGTLNEQFF TGTGCCAGCAGGGCCCGGGGCGGGACTCTCAATGAGCAGTTCTTC
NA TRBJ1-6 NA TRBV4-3 CASSQDNRRDSPLHF TGCGCCAGCAGCCAAGATAACCGGCGGGATTCACCCCTCCACTTT
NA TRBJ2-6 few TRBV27 CASRPGRNSGANVLTF TGTGCCAGCAGGCCAGGGCGCAACTCTGGGGCCAACGTCCTGACTTTC
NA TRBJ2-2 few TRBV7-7 CASSFQGPTGTGELFF TGTGCCAGCAGCTTTCAGGGGCCTACGGGCACCGGGGAGCTGTTTTTT
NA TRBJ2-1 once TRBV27 CASSYRGGGGTGVYNEQFF TGTGCCAGCAGTTATCGGGGCGGGGGTGGGACAGGTGTCTACAATGAGCAGTTCTTC
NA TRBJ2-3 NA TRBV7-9 CASSLIVDTQYF TGTGCCAGCAGCTTAATAGTAGATACGCAGTATTTT
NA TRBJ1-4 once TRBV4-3 CASSQEDLRRAATNEKLFF TGCGCCAGCAGCCAAGAGGACTTACGGAGGGCCGCAACTAATGAAAAACTGTTTTTT
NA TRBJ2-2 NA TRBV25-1 CASSPTADDGELFF TGTGCCAGCAGCCCGACGGCGGATGACGGGGAGCTGTTTTTT
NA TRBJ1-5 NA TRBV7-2 CASSLPGGYQPQHF TGTGCCAGCAGCCTACCTGGAGGCTATCAGCCCCAGCATTTT
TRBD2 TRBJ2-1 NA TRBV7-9 CASSGLAGRDEQFF TGTGCCAGCAGCGGACTAGCGGGAAGGGACGAGCAGTTCTTC
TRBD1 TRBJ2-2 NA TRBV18 CASSPEQGARTGELFF TGTGCCAGCTCACCCGAACAGGGGGCGCGTACCGGGGAGCTGTTTTTT
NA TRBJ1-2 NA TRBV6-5 CASSYSGTLANYGYTF TGTGCCAGCAGTTACTCGGGGACCCTAGCGAACTATGGCTACACCTTC
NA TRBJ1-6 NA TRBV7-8 CASSGVDSPLHF TGTGCCAGCAGCGGTGTAGATTCACCCCTCCACTTT
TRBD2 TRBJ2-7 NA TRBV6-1 CATSGTSDTYGQYF TGTGCCACCTCGGGGACTAGCGATACCTACGGGCAGTACTTC
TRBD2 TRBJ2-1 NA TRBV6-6 CASTRLAGNGNEQFF TGTGCCAGCACCCGACTAGCGGGTAACGGCAATGAGCAGTTCTTC
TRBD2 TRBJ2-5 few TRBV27 CASSLGLAVQETQYF TGTGCCAGCAGTTTAGGACTAGCGGTTCAAGAGACCCAGTACTTC
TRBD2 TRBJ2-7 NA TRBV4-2 CASSQEYVAGDYEQYF TGTGCCAGCAGCCAAGAATACGTCGCGGGGGACTACGAGCAGTACTTC
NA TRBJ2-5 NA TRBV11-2 CASSLAVGAQYF TGTGCCAGCAGCTTAGCGGTCGGGGCCCAGTACTTC
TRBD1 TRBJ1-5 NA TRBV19 CASRGTASGGNQPQHF TGTGCCAGTAGGGGGACAGCGTCAGGAGGCAATCAGCCCCAGCATTTT
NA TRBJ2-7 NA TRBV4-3 CASSQGPGAIYEQYF TGCGCCAGCAGCCAAGGCCCAGGGGCGATCTACGAGCAGTACTTC
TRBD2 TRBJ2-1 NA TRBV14 CASSSTSGIYNEQFF TGTGCCAGCAGCAGCACTAGCGGGATTTACAATGAGCAGTTCTTC
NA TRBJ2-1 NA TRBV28 CASSPKARTAYNEQFF TGTGCCAGCAGCCCTAAAGCTCGCACAGCTTACAATGAGCAGTTCTTC
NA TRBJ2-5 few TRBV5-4 CATDLSGTQYF TGTGCCACGGACCTCTCGGGAACCCAGTACTTC
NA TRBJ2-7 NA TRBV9 CASSVVSGDEQYF TGTGCCAGCAGCGTAGTCTCCGGGGACGAGCAGTACTTC
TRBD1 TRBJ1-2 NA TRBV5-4 CASSPPDRDYGYTF TGTGCCAGCAGCCCCCCCGACAGGGACTATGGCTACACCTTC
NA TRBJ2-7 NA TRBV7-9 CASSRDTSYEQYF TGTGCCAGCAGCAGGGACACCTCCTACGAGCAGTACTTC
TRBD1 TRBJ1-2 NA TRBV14 CASGQSGQGYGYTF TGTGCCAGCGGTCAGTCTGGACAGGGCTATGGCTACACCTTC
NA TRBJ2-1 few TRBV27 CASGHGGPNEQFF TGTGCCAGCGGGCATGGGGGCCCTAATGAGCAGTTCTTC
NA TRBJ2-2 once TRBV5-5 CASSLEPGNTGELFF TGTGCCAGCAGCTTGGAGCCGGGGAACACCGGGGAGCTGTTTTTT
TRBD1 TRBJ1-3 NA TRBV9 CASSSTQGAPGNTIYF TGTGCCAGCAGCTCGACACAGGGGGCTCCTGGAAACACCATATATTTT
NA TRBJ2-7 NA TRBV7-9 CSSSFPGSSYEQYF TGTTCCAGCAGCTTTCCCGGGTCCTCCTACGAGCAGTACTTC
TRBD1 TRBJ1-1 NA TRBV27 CASSSGGGRDTEAFF TGTGCCAGCAGTTCAGGGGGCGGTCGCGACACTGAAGCTTTCTTT
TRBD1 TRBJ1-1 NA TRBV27 CASSPFGTANTEAFF TGTGCCAGCAGCCCTTTCGGGACAGCTAACACTGAAGCTTTCTTT
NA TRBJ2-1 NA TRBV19 CASRVPGSFYNEQFF TGTGCCAGTAGAGTCCCCGGGAGCTTCTACAATGAGCAGTTCTTC
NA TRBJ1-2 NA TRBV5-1 CASSLEVQGAYGYTF TGCGCCAGCAGCTTGGAAGTACAGGGAGCCTATGGCTACACCTTC
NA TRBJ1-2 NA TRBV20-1 CSDRGDYGYTF TGCAGTGATCGCGGAGACTATGGCTACACCTTC
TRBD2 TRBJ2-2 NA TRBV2 CASKLAGDTGELFF TGTGCCAGCAAATTAGCGGGGGACACCGGGGAGCTGTTTTTT
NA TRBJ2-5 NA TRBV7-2 CASSFLKTQYF TGTGCCAGCAGCTTTTTAAAGACCCAGTACTTC
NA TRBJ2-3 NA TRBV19 CASSTTGDTQYF TGTGCCAGTAGTACCACAGGAGATACGCAGTATTTT
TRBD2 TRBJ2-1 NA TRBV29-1 CSVILAGHYNEQFF TGCAGCGTTATACTAGCGGGGCATTACAATGAGCAGTTCTTC